The present entry profiles one T cell receptor (beta chain) with its context. The source of the sample is a study of cytomegalovirus exposure and HLA in healthy donors. The CDR3 has 11 amino acids. The V end was cut by 6 bases, the J end by 3 bases, with 6 bases between. Per germline, CDR1 MNHEY and CDR2 SMNVEV (reference sequence). PCR primers comprised 60 Vbeta and 13 Jbeta primers. Generated by immunoSEQ multiplex PCR, the TCRdb table keeps only in-frame clones and is missing some. Among some 130,000 clones listed, roughly 65% were seen once. The gene calls are TRBV27 and TRBJ2-7; D possibly corresponds to TRBD1 (6 bases). This TCR came from a man aged 40-49 years in good health and CMV-seropositive. Specimen: PBMCs. Here the CDR3 DNA reads TGTGCCAGCAGACAGGGCTACGAGCAGTACTTC. Its protein is CASRQGYEQYF.